The clone carrying this T cell receptor (beta chain) was seen ten or more times. The data belong to a study of T cells in Graves' hyperthyroidism and ophthalmopathy. Across the study: Sampling of peripheral blood happened at initial diagnosis, prior to any treatment.

The TCR beta CDR3 regions underwent amplification using RNA transcripts as the source. TCR CDR3 regions were first amplified by RT-PCR with HTBI primers. TCRdb called the multiplex PCR reads again in MiXCR, with one record for every CDR3 protein. Among roughly 250,000 distinct CDR3 sequences listed, over 20% were seen once. Enrolled ophthalmopathy patients presented with a Clinical Activity Score of at least 3, a NOSPECS grade of at least 4, and disease duration under 3 months. Exclusions: uncontrolled infection, other autoimmune disease, pregnancy, lactation. Trimming took 5 bases from V and 8 from J; bases not matched to a gene: 12. The CDR3 is made up of 16 amino acids. Germline assignment: CDR1 SGHAT and CDR2 FQNNGV.

The chain uses TRBV11-2 and TRBJ2-1; 10 bases line up with TRBD2. The sequenced material came from blood. This TCR came from a man aged 30-40 years with Graves' ophthalmopathy. The CDR3 protein is CASSTQALAGAYEQFF. The CDR3 nucleotides read TGTGCCAGCAGCACCCAGGCGCTAGCGGGAGCATATGAGCAGTTCTTC. Full variable domain (rest looked up from reference TRBV11-2 and TRBJ2-1): EAGVAQSPRYKIIEKRQSVAFWCNPISGHATLYWYQQILGQGPKLLIQFQNNGVVDDSQLPKDRFSAERLKGVDSTLKIQPAKLEDSAVYLCASSTQALAGAYEQFFGPGTRLTVL.